The next 11 T cell receptor beta chains were all read from a single sample in a study of post-analysis software for immune sequencing data. Antigen specificity for these receptors is unknown. Sequencing libraries made from TCR beta cDNA carried unique molecular identifiers. TCRdb reanalysed the PCR reads using MiXCR and keeps one entry per CDR3 protein. The sample carries hundreds of thousands of distinct CDR3 sequences, 36% recorded once. Study-level points and caveats: Patients showed TRBV5-6, TRBV5-1 and TRBV20-1 among 4 or 5 TRBV segments more frequent than in controls.

The sequencing input was blood. Receptor source: a girl aged 5-17 years with multiple sclerosis.

The chain links TRBV20-1 to TRBJ2-1, with D hard to call. Trimming removed 6 bases from V and 4 bases from J, with 10 bases in between. This CDR3 comprises 12 residues. Germline assignment: CDR1 DFQATT and CDR2 SNEGSKA (reference sequence). CDR3 DNA sequence: TGCAGTGCCGGTCCCAGATACAATGAGCAGTTCTTC. As protein: CSAGPRYNEQFF.

The table lists this clonotype with many counts. The chain couples TRBV20-1 to TRBJ2-3, with 7 bases fitting TRBD1. The CDR3 covers 15 residues. V was clipped by 3 bases and J by 2 bases; unmatched bases: 8. Germline V CDR1 and CDR2: DFQATT, SNEGSKA (reference sequence). The CDR3 region has the DNA TGCAGTGCTAGGGCGGACAGGCGGGTCACAGATACGCAGTATTTT. Encoded protein: CSARADRRVTDTQYF.

The V and J genes are TRBV29-1 and TRBJ2-2; 8 nucleotides align to TRBD1. Germline loops: CDR1 SQVTM, CDR2 ANQGSEA. The CDR3 length is 13 residues. Trimming cost V 7 bases and J 4 bases; bases outside gene matches: 5. This chain's CDR3 is CSARTGSTGELFF. CDR3 nucleotide sequence: TGCAGCGCACGGACAGGGTCCACCGGGGAGCTGTTTTTT.

Only a few counts were recorded for this clonotype. The chain employs TRBV5-6 and TRBJ2-2; D unresolved. Trimming took off 4 bases at V and 0 bases at J, with 10 bases between the two ends. The germline CDR1 and CDR2 sequences are SGHDT and YYEEEE. CDR3 length: 15 residues. This CDR3 is CASSLPIANTGELFF. DNA of the CDR3: TGTGCCAGCAGCCTACCTATCGCGAACACCGGGGAGCTGTTTTTT.

This clonotype was seen many times. The rearrangement joins TRBV20-1 to TRBJ2-1, with TRBD2 matching 9 bases. Germline V gene data show CDR1 as DFQATT and CDR2 as SNEGSKA (reference sequence). Trimming cost V 0 bases and J 6 bases; bases outside gene matches: 9. This CDR3 region has 16 residues. The CDR3, as DNA: TGCAGTGCTAGAGATAGAGGCCTAGCGGGATCCAATGAGCAGTTCTTC. Its protein is CSARDRGLAGSNEQFF.

This clonotype was seen a handful of times. The V gene is TRBV10-2, the J gene TRBJ1-2; no reliable D call. Germline-derived CDR1 and CDR2 are WSHSY and SAAADI. V was cut by 8 bases and J by 4 bases, with 11 bases left in between. The CDR3 covers 12 residues. The CDR3 DNA sequence: TGCGCCAGCGGGCCGGAGCCCTATGGCTACACCTTC. This translates into CASGPEPYGYTF.

Ten or more counts support this clonotype. The chain uses TRBV7-9 and TRBJ2-7, with D hard to call. Per the germline V gene, CDR1 is SEHNR and CDR2 is FQNEAQ (reference sequence). V dropped 5 bases and J dropped 5 bases, with 4 bases sitting between them. This CDR3 has 10 amino acids. The DNA of the CDR3 is TGTGCCAGCAGCAGGGACGAGCAGTACTTC. Protein product: CASSRDEQYF.

V gene TRBV2 combines with J gene TRBJ2-1; TRBD1 or TRBD2 may be the D gene (5 bases each). Per the germline V gene, CDR1 is SNHLY and CDR2 is FYNNEI. The V end lost 6 bases, the J end lost 6 bases, and 18 bases lay between the germline ends. The CDR3 covers 15 residues. CDR3 DNA sequence: TGTGCCAGCAGGCCGGGACCTGTCCCCAGCAATGAGCAGTTCTTC. It codes for CASRPGPVPSNEQFF.

As for this clonotype: A single base separates this from a much larger clone, so it may be a read error. The chain's CDR3 is CASSLNTPYGQYF. The CDR3 DNA follows: TGTGCCAGCAGTTTGAACACCCCCTACGGGCAGTACTTC. The chain links TRBV12-3 or TRBV12-4 to TRBJ2-4; D gene unclear. With 3 bases removed from V and 13 bases from J, the gap between germline ends came to 16 bases. The CDR3 covers 13 residues.

There are a few counts of this clonotype. CDR3 region: CASGLVRFDRGKRIYEQYF. CDR3 DNA: TGTGCTAGTGGTTTGGTAAGGTTTGACAGGGGGAAAAGGATCTACGAGCAGTACTTC. V gene TRBV12-5 combines with J gene TRBJ2-7; 9 positions agree with TRBD1. The germline gives CDR1 LGHNT, CDR2 FRNRAP. The junction had 15 bases not matched to a gene; V was cut back by 0 bases and J by 3 bases. The CDR3 spans 19 residues.

Notes on this clonotype: This could be a read error, since a much larger clone is one nucleotide away. This chain connects TRBV21-1 to TRBJ2-7. TRBV21-1 is a known pseudogene. This CDR3 comprises 13 residues. The CDR3 spells CAGSKGQDYEQYF. The DNA for the CDR3 is TGTGCCGGCAGCAAAGGCCAGGATTACGAGCAGTACTTC.